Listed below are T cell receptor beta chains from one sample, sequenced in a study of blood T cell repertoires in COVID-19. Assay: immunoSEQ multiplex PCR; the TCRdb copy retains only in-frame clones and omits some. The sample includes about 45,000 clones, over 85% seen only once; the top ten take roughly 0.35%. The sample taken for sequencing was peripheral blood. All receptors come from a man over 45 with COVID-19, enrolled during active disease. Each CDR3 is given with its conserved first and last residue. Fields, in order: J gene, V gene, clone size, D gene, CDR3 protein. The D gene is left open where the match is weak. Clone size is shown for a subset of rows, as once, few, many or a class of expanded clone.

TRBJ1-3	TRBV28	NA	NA	CASSFQGSGNTIYF
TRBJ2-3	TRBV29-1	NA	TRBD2	CSAAGSLSTDTQYF
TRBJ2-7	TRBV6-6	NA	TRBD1	CASSYGTGYEQYF
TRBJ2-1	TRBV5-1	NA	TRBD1	CASSLLMGQGDNEQFF
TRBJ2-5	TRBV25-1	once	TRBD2	CASRRGLAGAETQYF
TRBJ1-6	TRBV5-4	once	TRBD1	CASSLVGQGASYNSPLHF
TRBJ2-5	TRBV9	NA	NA	CASSVGRGPQETQYF
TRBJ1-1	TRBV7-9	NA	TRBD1	CASSLEGQGRGNTEAFF
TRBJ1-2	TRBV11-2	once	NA	CASSLKGGNYGYTF
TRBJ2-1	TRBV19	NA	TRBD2	CASSKARAGVAYNEQFF
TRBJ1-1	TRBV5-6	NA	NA	CASSGGRGYTEAFF
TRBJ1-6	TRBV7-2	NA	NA	CASTQQGSNSPLHF
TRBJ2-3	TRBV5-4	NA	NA	CASKQAPLADTQYF
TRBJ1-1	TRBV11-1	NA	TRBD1	CASSLTGGYTEAFF
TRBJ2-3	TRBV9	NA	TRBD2	CASSAGLAGVTDTQYF
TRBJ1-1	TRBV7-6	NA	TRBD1	CASSLGGQAYTEAFF
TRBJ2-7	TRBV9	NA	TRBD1	CASSPWTGGSYEQYF
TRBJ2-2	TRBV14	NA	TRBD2	CASSQVASGRPGELFF
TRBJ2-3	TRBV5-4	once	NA	CASSAGLSTDTQYF
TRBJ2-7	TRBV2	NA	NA	CASRLINEQYF
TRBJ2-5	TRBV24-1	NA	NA	CATSAETRGLVGTQYF
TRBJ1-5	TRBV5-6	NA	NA	CASSLALAGIWSNQPQHF
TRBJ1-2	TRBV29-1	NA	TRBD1	CSAGDSLNYGYTF
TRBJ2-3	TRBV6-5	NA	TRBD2	CASLATGGIKDTQYF
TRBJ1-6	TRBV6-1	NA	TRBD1	CASSDVLARGQSPLHF
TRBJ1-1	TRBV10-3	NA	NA	CAISESRDGSEAFF
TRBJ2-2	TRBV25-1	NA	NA	CASSGRRGGTGELFF
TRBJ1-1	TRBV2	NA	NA	CASRSPGLNTEAFF
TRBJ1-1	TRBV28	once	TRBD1	CATYGQGGTEAFF
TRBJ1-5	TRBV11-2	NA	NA	CASSLDRGGQPQHF
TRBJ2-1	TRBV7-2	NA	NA	CASSLESRGGEQFF
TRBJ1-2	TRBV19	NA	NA	CASSIRQGLDGYTF
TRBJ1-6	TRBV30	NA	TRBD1	CAWSTPPGQGASPLHF
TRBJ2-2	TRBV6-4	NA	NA	CASSLTIRHGELFF
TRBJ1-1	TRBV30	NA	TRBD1	CAWSFDRGRTEAFF
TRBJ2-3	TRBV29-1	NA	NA	CSVEGVRPDTQYF
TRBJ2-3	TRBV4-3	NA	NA	CASSQVLGSPTDTQYF
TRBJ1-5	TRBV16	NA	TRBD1	CASSGQGARSNQPQHF
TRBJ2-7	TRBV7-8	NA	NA	CASSLARTLNYEQYF
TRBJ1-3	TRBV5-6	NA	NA	CASGGGASSGNTIYF
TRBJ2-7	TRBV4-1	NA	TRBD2	CASSQAGLGRDEQYF
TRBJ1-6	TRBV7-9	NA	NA	CASSFGTGPLHF
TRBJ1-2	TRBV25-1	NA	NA	CASSGIRELGSDGYTF
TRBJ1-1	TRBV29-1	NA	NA	CSVTGGTEAFF
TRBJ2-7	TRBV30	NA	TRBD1	CAWSVGQGAYEQYF
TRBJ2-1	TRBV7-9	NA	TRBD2	CASSSSLAGGLEQFF
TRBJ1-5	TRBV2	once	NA	CASRVGLSNQPQHF
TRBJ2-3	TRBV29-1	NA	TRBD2	CSGVGLAGGPDTQYF
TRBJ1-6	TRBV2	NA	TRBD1	CASSQGAGNSPLHF
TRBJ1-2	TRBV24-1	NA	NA	CATSVQTQTGRSYGYTF
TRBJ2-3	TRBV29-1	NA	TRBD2	CSVVKGTSWGNTDTQYF
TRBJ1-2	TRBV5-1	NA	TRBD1	CASSYSRTGQGYTF
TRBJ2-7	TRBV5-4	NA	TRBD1	CASSLTGTGSFQYF